The T cell receptor beta chain under discussion was sequenced for a study of identical twins. Whole-study results and caveats: Insertions ran lower in abundant cord blood beta clonotypes, though not in memory repertoires.

Trimming shortened V by 3 bases and J by 7 bases, and 10 bases separated the two germline ends. The CDR3 totals 12 residues. In germline, CDR1 is SGHTA, CDR2 FQGTGA. TCRdb re-derived calls from the 5' RACE reads in MiXCR, one entry per CDR3 protein. The table has 450,000 or so distinct CDR3 sequences, 20% to 25% seen once; the top ten hold over 2.5%. This clonotype was counted once. What it binds is not known. The sample was also linked to a second study, of T cells expressing NK-cell markers. That paper states: T cells sorted in several experiments were restricted to alpha-beta TCR T cells by an anti-gamma-delta TCR antibody. Six of the donors carried dominant NKG2C+ clonotypes that took up roughly 1.0-8% of their CD8+ T cells. Topping the CD3+CD56-NKG2C+ fraction as well were these clonotypes, in a few donors.

The source of this sequence is a woman in her late teens or twenties in good health. This sequence joins TRBV7-3 and TRBJ2-7; no clear D. The sample comprised CD4+ T cells sorted from blood. This CDR3 reads CASSLQDGEQYF. DNA for the CDR3: TGTGCCAGCAGCTTGCAAGACGGGGAGCAGTACTTC.